This TCR beta chain was documented in a study of cytomegalovirus exposure and HLA in healthy donors. Study-wide results and caveats: Specific recognition of CMV antigens was confirmed in vitro for three chains (all CMV-associated). Association of 15,000 to 20,000 TCR beta sequences with HLA alleles was found at 0.05 false discovery rate in a later analysis. One variant, a missense change in DCLRE1C, was linked in a later analysis to TCR beta V- and J-gene trimming.

Germline-derived CDR1 and CDR2 are SGHDT and YYEEEE. The CDR3 has 17 amino acids. The J segment lost 4 bases and the V segment lost 4 bases, leaving 15 bases of the junction unmatched. Primers: 60 Vbeta forward and 13 Jbeta reverse. Sequencing used immunoSEQ multiplex PCR; TCRdb keeps in-frame clones, though not all of them. The table includes about 170,000 clones, roughly 80% detected once. With respect to this clone: Its specificity is unknown.

The sample was PBMCs. The chain combines TRBV5-6 with TRBJ1-2; 8 bases map to TRBD1. The source is a man aged 25-40 years in good health and CMV-seropositive. The CDR3 loop reads CASSPPGQASGGYGYTF. The DNA for the CDR3 is TGTGCCAGCAGCCCGCCGGGACAGGCGTCCGGGGGCTATGGCTACACCTTC.